Listed below are T cell receptor beta chains from one sample, sequenced in a study of Graves' ophthalmopathy and Graves' hyperthyroidism. TCRdb itself ran the multiplex PCR reads through MiXCR, one entry per CDR3 protein. The sample shows hundreds of thousands of distinct CDR3 sequences, about a fifth of them seen only once. Sequencing was performed on peripheral blood. The receptors here all came from a woman aged 18-29 years with stable Graves' hyperthyroidism. Some clones in this sample may be carry-over from other donors' samples. CDR3s include the opening cysteine and the closing phenylalanine or tryptophan.

>TRBV5-1
CASSLAGEANQPQHF
>TRBV30
CAWSAGTGLSYEQYF
>TRBV6-1
CASSEVVQGAIGNQPQHF
>TRBV5-1
CASSLGLAGGPVYEQYF
>TRBV27
CASSLAVNNQPQHF
>TRBV6-1
CASGSGLNTEAFF
>TRBV6-2/TRBV6-3
CASIKRQGIGEAFF
>TRBV20-1
CSAKPGLAGTSQEQYF
>TRBV7-3
CASSPEGSPAGYGYTF
>TRBV19
CATKGDSKAFF